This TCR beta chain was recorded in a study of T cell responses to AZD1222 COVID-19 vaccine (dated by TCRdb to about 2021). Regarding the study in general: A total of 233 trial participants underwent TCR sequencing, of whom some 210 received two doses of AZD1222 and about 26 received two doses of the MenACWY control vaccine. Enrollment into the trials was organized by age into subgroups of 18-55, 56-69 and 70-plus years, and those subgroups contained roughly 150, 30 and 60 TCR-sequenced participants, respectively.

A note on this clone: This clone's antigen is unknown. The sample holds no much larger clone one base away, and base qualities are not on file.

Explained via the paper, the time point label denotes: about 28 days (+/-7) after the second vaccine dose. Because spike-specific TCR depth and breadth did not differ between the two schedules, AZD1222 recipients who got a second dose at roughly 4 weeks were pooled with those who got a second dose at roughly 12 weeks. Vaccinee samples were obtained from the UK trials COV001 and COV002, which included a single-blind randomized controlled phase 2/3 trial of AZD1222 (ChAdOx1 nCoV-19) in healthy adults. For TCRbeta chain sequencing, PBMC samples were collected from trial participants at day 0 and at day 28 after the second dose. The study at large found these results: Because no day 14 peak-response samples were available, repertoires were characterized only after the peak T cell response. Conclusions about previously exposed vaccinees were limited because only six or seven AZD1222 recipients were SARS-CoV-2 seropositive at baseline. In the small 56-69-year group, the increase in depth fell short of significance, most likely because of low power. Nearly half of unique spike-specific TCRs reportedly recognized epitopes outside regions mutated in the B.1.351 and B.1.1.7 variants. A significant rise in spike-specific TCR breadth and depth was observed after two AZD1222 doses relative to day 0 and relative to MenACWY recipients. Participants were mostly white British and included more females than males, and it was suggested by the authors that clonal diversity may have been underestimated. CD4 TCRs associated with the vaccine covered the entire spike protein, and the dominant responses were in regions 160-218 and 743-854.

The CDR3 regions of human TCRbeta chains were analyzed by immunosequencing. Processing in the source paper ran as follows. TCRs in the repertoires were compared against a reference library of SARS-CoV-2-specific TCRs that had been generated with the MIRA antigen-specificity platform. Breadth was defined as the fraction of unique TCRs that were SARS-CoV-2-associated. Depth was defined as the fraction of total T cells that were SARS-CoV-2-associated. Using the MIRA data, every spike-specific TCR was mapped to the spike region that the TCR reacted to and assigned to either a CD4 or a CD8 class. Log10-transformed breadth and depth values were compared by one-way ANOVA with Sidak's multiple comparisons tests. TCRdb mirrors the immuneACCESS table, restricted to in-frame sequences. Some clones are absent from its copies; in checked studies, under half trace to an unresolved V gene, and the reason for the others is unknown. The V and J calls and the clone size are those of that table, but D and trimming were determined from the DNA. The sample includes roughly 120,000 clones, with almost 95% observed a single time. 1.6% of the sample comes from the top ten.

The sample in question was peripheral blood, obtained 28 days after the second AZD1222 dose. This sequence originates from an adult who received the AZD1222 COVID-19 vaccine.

Here the CDR3 is given as CSASSIDQENTIYF. The base sequence is TGCAGTGCTAGTTCAATCGACCAGGAAAACACCATATATTTT. Rearrangement joined TRBV20-1 to TRBJ1-3, with the D gene uncertain. V is reduced by 3 bases and J by 6 bases, leaving a spacing of 15 bases between them. CDR1 and CDR2, looked up from the germline V gene (reference sequence), are DFQATT and SNEGSKA. The CDR3 runs 14 residues from the cysteine to the phenylalanine. The only DNA kept is the CDR3, 42 bases in frame from the first base.